This note documents a single T cell receptor beta chain sequence. This entry belongs to a study of blood T cell repertoires in COVID-19. Study information: Acute-phase and convalescent COVID-19 samples originated in the United States, Italy and Spain. The analysed material was cDNA or gDNA that came from T cells, B-cell-depleted T cells, or PBMCs.

The authors' processing: Scientists estimated how many nucleated cells there were by amplifying reference gene primers. Sequenced by immunoSEQ multiplex PCR; TCRdb stores in-frame clones only, minus some. Clone size and the V and J calls come from that table; the DNA yielded D and trimming. Among tens of thousands of clones listed, around 87% were seen once. Sequencing used peripheral blood. The TCR sequence derives from a male donor with acute or convalescent COVID-19.

This chain's CDR3 is CASSMPGQGPYEQYF. In DNA form, the CDR3 reads TGTGCCAGTAGTATGCCGGGACAGGGTCCCTACGAGCAGTACTTC. The genes are TRBV19 and TRBJ2-7; 9 nucleotides match TRBD1. J lost 2 bases, V lost 3 bases, and 5 bases had no gene match. CDR1 is LNHDA, CDR2 SQIVND, per germline (reference sequence). This CDR3 spans 15 amino acids. Filled out from reference TRBV19 and TRBJ2-7, the complete variable domain reads DGGITQSPKYLFRKEGQNVTLSCEQNLNHDAMYWYRQDPGQGLRLIYYSQIVNDFQKGDIAEGYSVSREKKESFPLTVTSAQKNPTAFYLCASSMPGQGPYEQYFGPGTRLTVT.